These T cell receptor beta chains were read from a single sample in a study of beta chain features in type 1 diabetes. TCRdb's table, derived via immunoSEQ multiplex PCR, lists solely in-frame clones and lacks some. The sample yields 900,000 or so clones, roughly 17% seen once. Source material: naive CD4+ T cells from blood. The origin of the receptors is a young woman in good health. CDR3s include the opening cysteine and the closing phenylalanine or tryptophan. Fields, in order: CDR3 DNA, CDR3 protein, V gene, clone size, J gene, D gene. D genes are given only for firm matches. For some rows the clone size is stated as once, few or many, or as a class when expanded; others skip it.

CDR3nt: TGTGCTAGTCAGCGGGAGGGCTCCGGAGGCAATGAGCAGTTCTTC
CDR3aa: CASQREGSGGNEQFF
v_gene: TRBV12-5
abundance: few
j_gene: TRBJ2-1
d_gene: TRBD2

CDR3nt: TGTGCCAGCAGTTTAGACGGGAGACCCTACAATGAGCAGTTCTTC
CDR3aa: CASSLDGRPYNEQFF
v_gene: TRBV27
abundance: NA
j_gene: TRBJ2-1
d_gene: NA

CDR3nt: TGTGCCAGTAGTGACTGGACAGGCCCATCGACCGAGACCCAGTACTTC
CDR3aa: CASSDWTGPSTETQYF
v_gene: TRBV19
abundance: few
j_gene: TRBJ2-5
d_gene: TRBD1

CDR3nt: TGTGCCAGCTCACCACCAGCGCCCAGCACAGATACGCAGTATTTT
CDR3aa: CASSPPAPSTDTQYF
v_gene: TRBV18
abundance: NA
j_gene: TRBJ2-3
d_gene: NA

CDR3nt: TGCGCCAGCAGCCAATACCAGGCGGGAGGGACCGGGGAGCTGTTTTTT
CDR3aa: CASSQYQAGGTGELFF
v_gene: TRBV4-1
abundance: NA
j_gene: TRBJ2-2
d_gene: TRBD2

CDR3nt: TGCAGCGTTGCCAGGCGCACAGATACGCAGTATTTT
CDR3aa: CSVARRTDTQYF
v_gene: TRBV29-1
abundance: few
j_gene: TRBJ2-3
d_gene: NA

CDR3nt: TGTGCCAGCAGCTTAGTTAGGGGCGTAAACTATGGCTACACCTTC
CDR3aa: CASSLVRGVNYGYTF
v_gene: TRBV7-2
abundance: NA
j_gene: TRBJ1-2
d_gene: NA

CDR3nt: TGTGCCAGCCCAACTGGAAACACCATATATTTT
CDR3aa: CASPTGNTIYF
v_gene: TRBV7-9
abundance: NA
j_gene: TRBJ1-3
d_gene: NA

CDR3nt: TGTGCCAGCTCGGAGGGGCTTAACGAGCAGTACTTC
CDR3aa: CASSEGLNEQYF
v_gene: TRBV18
abundance: few
j_gene: TRBJ2-7
d_gene: NA

CDR3nt: TGTGCCAGCAGCTTCACTAGCGGGAGGCCCCTGGAGACCCAGTACTTC
CDR3aa: CASSFTSGRPLETQYF
v_gene: TRBV7-2
abundance: few
j_gene: TRBJ2-5
d_gene: TRBD2

CDR3nt: TGTGCCATCAGTTCGAAGGACAGGGCCCACTCCTACGAGCAGTACTTC
CDR3aa: CAISSKDRAHSYEQYF
v_gene: TRBV6-6
abundance: NA
j_gene: TRBJ2-7
d_gene: TRBD1

CDR3nt: TGTGCCAGCAGGGAAATTTCCGCGGGGCGCACGAACATTCAGTACTTC
CDR3aa: CASREISAGRTNIQYF
v_gene: TRBV6-1
abundance: NA
j_gene: TRBJ2-4
d_gene: NA

CDR3nt: TGTGCCAGCAGTTCGCGACAGTCCGGGGGTGAAAAACTGTTTTTT
CDR3aa: CASSSRQSGGEKLFF
v_gene: TRBV27
abundance: few
j_gene: TRBJ1-4
d_gene: NA

CDR3nt: TGCGCCAGCAGCCAGAGGACTAGCGGCTACTACAATGAGCAGTTCTTC
CDR3aa: CASSQRTSGYYNEQFF
v_gene: TRBV4-3
abundance: few
j_gene: TRBJ2-1
d_gene: TRBD2

CDR3nt: TGTGCCAGCAGCCAGACAGGGAGCAATCAGCCCCAGCATTTT
CDR3aa: CASSQTGSNQPQHF
v_gene: TRBV9
abundance: NA
j_gene: TRBJ1-5
d_gene: TRBD1

CDR3nt: TGTGCCAGCTCACCGGACAGGTTCTCTACGGGCACAGATACGCAGTATTTT
CDR3aa: CASSPDRFSTGTDTQYF
v_gene: TRBV18
abundance: NA
j_gene: TRBJ2-3
d_gene: TRBD1

CDR3nt: TGCGCCAGCAGCCAAGATCTAGTGGGACAGGGGACTCTGCGAGAGACCCAGTACTTC
CDR3aa: CASSQDLVGQGTLRETQYF
v_gene: TRBV4-3
abundance: NA
j_gene: TRBJ2-5
d_gene: TRBD1

CDR3nt: TGTGCCAGCAGCTCCTCGGACAGAGGCTCCTACAATGAGCAGTTCTTC
CDR3aa: CASSSSDRGSYNEQFF
v_gene: TRBV7-9
abundance: few
j_gene: TRBJ2-1
d_gene: NA

CDR3nt: TGCGCCAGCAGCTCGGGAGGGCCTTATGAGCAGTTCTTC
CDR3aa: CASSSGGPYEQFF
v_gene: TRBV5-1
abundance: NA
j_gene: TRBJ2-1
d_gene: TRBD2

CDR3nt: TGTGCCAGCGCCCTTGCAGGGGGCGCAGCGTCACAGCAGTACTTC
CDR3aa: CASALAGGAASQQYF
v_gene: TRBV28
abundance: NA
j_gene: TRBJ2-7
d_gene: TRBD1

CDR3nt: TGTGCCAGCAGCTTAGACAGGGGGCACCAAGAGACCCAGTACTTC
CDR3aa: CASSLDRGHQETQYF
v_gene: TRBV11-2
abundance: NA
j_gene: TRBJ2-5
d_gene: TRBD1

CDR3nt: TGTGCCAGCAGTCCCACTCGTGTCAGGGATGAGCAGTTCTTC
CDR3aa: CASSPTRVRDEQFF
v_gene: TRBV4-2
abundance: NA
j_gene: TRBJ2-1
d_gene: NA

CDR3nt: TGTGCCACCAGCCCCAGGTTTCCGACCCTACGAGAGCAGTACTTC
CDR3aa: CATSPRFPTLREQYF
v_gene: TRBV15
abundance: few
j_gene: TRBJ2-5
d_gene: NA

CDR3nt: TGTGCCACCAGCGGCCGGGACAGGCGATATGGCTACACCTTC
CDR3aa: CATSGRDRRYGYTF
v_gene: TRBV15
abundance: NA
j_gene: TRBJ1-2
d_gene: TRBD1

CDR3nt: TGCGCCAGCAGCCAAGATCGGCTAGCAGATACGCAGTATTTT
CDR3aa: CASSQDRLADTQYF
v_gene: TRBV4-3
abundance: NA
j_gene: TRBJ2-3
d_gene: NA

CDR3nt: TGTGCCAGCAGCTCCTGGCGGGAGACCCAGTACTTC
CDR3aa: CASSSWRETQYF
v_gene: TRBV28
abundance: NA
j_gene: TRBJ2-5
d_gene: NA

CDR3nt: TGTGCCAGCGGTCAGCGGGAGGAGCAAGAGACCCAGTACTTC
CDR3aa: CASGQREEQETQYF
v_gene: TRBV7-3
abundance: NA
j_gene: TRBJ2-5
d_gene: TRBD2

CDR3nt: TGTGCCAGTTCGGCCCGGCGGCAAGCTAACTATGGCTACACCTTC
CDR3aa: CASSARRQANYGYTF
v_gene: TRBV19
abundance: few
j_gene: TRBJ1-2
d_gene: NA